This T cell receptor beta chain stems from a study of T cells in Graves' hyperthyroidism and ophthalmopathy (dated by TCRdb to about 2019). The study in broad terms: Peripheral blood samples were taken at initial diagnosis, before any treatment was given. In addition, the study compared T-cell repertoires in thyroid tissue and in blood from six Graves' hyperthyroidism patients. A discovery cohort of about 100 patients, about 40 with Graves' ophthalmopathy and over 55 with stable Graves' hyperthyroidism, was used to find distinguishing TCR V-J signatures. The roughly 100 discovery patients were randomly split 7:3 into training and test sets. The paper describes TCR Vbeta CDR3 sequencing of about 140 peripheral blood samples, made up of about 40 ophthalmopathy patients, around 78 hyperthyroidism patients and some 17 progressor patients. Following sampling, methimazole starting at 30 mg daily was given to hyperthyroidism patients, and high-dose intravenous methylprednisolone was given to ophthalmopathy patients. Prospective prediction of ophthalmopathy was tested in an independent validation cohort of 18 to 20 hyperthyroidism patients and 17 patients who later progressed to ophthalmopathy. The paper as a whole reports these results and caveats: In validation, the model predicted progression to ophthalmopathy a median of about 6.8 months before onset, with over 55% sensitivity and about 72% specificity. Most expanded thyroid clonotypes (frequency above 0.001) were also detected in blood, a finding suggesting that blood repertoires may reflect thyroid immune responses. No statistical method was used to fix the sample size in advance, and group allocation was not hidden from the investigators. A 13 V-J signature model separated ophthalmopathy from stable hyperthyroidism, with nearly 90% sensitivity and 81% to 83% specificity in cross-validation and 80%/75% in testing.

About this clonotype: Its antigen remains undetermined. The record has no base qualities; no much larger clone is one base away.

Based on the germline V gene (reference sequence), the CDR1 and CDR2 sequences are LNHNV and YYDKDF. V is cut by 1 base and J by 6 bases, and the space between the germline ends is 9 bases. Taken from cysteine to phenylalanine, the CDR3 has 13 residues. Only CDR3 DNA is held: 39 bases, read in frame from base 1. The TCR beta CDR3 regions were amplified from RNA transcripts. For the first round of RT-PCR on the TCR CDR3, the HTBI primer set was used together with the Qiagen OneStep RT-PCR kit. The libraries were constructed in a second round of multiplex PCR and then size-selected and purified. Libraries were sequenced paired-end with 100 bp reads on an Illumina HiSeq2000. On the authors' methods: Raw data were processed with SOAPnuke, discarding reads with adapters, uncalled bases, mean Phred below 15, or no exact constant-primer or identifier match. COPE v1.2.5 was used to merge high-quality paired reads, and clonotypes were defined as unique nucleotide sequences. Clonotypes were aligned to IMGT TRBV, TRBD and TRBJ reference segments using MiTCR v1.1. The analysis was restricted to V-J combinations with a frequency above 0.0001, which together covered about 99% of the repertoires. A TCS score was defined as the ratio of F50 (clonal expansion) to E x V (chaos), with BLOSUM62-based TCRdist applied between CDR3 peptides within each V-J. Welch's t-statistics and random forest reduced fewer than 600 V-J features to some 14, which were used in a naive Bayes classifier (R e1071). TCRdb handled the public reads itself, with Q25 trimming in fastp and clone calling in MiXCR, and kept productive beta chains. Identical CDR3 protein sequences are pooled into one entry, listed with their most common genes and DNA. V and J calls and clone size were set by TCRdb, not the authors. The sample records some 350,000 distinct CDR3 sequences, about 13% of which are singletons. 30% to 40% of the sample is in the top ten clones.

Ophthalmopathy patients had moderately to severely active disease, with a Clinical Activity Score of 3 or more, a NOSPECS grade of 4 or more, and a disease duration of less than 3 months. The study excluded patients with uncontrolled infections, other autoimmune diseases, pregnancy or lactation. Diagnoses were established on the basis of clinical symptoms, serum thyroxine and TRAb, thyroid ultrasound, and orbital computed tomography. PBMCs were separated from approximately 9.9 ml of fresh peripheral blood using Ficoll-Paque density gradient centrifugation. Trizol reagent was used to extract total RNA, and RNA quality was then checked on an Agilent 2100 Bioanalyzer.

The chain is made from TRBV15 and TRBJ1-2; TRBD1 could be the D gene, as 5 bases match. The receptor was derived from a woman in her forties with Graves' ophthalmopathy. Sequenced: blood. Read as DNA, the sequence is TGTGCCACCAGCAGAGTGGAAGGGGATGGCTACACCTTC. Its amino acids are CATSRVEGDGYTF.